This T cell receptor beta chain appears in the sequencing data of a study of beta chain features in type 1 diabetes. For this clone: The antigen is not known.

Sorting based on CD45RO/CCR7/CD25/CD127/CD95/CD27 separated CD4+ naive, central memory, regulatory and stem cell-like memory cells. The investigators reverse transcribed all of the isolated RNA, so they sequenced expressed TCRB transcripts. Only in-frame clones appear in the TCRdb table, and some are missing; sequencing was by immunoSEQ multiplex PCR. This sample yields 250,000 or so clones, of which roughly 70% are seen a single time; about 0.05% belongs to the top ten. The length of the CDR3 is 15 residues. The V segment lost 3 bases and the J segment 6 bases; nucleotides outside the gene matches: 9. Germline V gene data show CDR1 as MGHRA and CDR2 as YSYEKL. Study-level points and caveats: More deletions and fewer insertions at VDJ junctions were seen in type 1 diabetes patients.

The sample consisted of naive CD4+ T cells from blood. V and J are TRBV4-1 and TRBJ2-5; the match to TRBD1 covers 8 bases. The receptor's source is a young man in good health. This CDR3 is CASSQTRTGWKTQYF. The CDR3 nucleotides read TGCGCCAGCAGCCAGACCCGGACAGGGTGGAAGACCCAGTACTTC.